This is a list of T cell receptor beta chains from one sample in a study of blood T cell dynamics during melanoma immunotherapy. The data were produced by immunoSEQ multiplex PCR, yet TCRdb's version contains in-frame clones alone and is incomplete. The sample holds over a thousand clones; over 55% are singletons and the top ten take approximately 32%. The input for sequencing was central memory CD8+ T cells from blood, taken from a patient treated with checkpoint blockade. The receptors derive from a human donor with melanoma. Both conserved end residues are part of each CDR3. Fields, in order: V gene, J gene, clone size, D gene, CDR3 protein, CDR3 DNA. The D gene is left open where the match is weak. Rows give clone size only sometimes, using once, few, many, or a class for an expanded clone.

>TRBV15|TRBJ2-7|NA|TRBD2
CATSTGLGGEGGEQYF
TGTGCCACCAGCACCGGGTTGGGGGGGGAAGGCGGCGAGCAGTACTTC
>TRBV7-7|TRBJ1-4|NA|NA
CASRRGRNEKLFF
TGTGCTAGCAGACGCGGGAGGAATGAAAAACTGTTTTTT
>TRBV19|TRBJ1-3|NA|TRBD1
CASSYGTASGNTIYF
TGTGCCAGTAGTTATGGGACAGCGTCTGGAAACACCATATATTTT
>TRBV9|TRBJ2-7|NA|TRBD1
CASSGLGTGQYF
TGTGCCAGCAGCGGACTGGGGACAGGGCAGTACTTC
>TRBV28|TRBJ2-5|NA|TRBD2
CASTFGPSGREVFETQYF
TGTGCCAGCACTTTCGGCCCATCGGGGCGGGAGGTCTTCGAGACCCAGTACTTC
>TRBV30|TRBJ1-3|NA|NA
CAWKASGNTIYF
TGTGCCTGGAAAGCCTCTGGAAACACCATATATTTT
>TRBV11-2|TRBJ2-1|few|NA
CASAGGSDGEQFF
TGTGCCAGCGCCGGGGGTAGCGACGGTGAGCAGTTCTTC
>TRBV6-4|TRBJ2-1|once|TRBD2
CASSAAPLETSGKYNEQFF
TGTGCCAGCAGCGCGGCACCCCTGGAGACTAGCGGGAAATACAATGAGCAGTTCTTC
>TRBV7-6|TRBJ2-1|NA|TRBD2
CASSQPSSGTSGINEQFF
TGTGCCAGCAGCCAACCCTCATCCGGGACTAGCGGGATCAACGAGCAGTTCTTC
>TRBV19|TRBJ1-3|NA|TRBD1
CASGRGPGNTIYF
TGTGCCAGCGGTAGGGGGCCTGGAAACACCATATATTTT
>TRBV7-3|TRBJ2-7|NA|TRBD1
CASSLLRVGQGAGEQYF
TGTGCCAGCAGCTTGCTCCGGGTGGGTCAGGGGGCTGGGGAGCAGTACTTC
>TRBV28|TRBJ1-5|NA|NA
CASSLRQGWNQPQHF
TGTGCCAGCAGTTTACGTCAGGGCTGGAATCAGCCCCAGCATTTT
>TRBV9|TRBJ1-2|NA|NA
CASSVGTPSPNYGYTF
TGTGCCAGCAGCGTAGGTACACCAAGCCCTAACTATGGCTACACCTTC